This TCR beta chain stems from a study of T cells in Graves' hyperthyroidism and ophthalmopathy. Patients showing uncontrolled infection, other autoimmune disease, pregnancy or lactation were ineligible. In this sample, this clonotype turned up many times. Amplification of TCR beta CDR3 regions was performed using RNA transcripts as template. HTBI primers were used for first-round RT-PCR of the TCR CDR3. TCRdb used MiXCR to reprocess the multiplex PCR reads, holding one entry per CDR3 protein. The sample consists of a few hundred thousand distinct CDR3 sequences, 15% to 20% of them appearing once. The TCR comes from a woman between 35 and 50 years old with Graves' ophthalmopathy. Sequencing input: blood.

This chain's CDR3 is CASSTLRDTGELFF. DNA for the CDR3: TGTGCCAGCAGCACCCTGAGGGACACCGGGGAGCTGTTTTTT. This chain connects TRBV28 to TRBJ2-2; D possibly corresponds to TRBD2 (5 bases). The CDR3 length is 14 residues. V dropped 6 bases and J dropped 3 bases, with 11 bases sitting between them. Per the germline V gene, CDR1 is MDHEN and CDR2 is SYDVKM.